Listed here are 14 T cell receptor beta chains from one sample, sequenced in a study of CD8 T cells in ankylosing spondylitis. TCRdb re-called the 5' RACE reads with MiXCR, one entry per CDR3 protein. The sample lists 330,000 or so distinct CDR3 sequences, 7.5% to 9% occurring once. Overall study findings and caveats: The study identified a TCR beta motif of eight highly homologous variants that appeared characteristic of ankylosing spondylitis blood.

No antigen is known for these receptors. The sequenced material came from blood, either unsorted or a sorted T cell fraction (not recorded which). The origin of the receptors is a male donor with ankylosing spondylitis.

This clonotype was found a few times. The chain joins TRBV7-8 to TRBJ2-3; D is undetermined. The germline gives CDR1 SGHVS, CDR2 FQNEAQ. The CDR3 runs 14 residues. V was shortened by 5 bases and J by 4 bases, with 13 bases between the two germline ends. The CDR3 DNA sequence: TGTGCCAGCAGCCCCAGCCCTACCCCAGATACGCAGTATTTT. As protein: CASSPSPTPDTQYF.

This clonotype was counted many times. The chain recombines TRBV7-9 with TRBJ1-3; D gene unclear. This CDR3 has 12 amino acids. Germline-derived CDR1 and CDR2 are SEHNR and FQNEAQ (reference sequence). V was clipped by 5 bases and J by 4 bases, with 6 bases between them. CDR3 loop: CASSPLGNTIYF. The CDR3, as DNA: TGTGCCAGCAGCCCTCTCGGAAACACCATATATTTT.

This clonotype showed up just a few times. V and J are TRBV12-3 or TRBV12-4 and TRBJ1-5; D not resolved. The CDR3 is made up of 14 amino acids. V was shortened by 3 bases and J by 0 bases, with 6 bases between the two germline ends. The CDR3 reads CASSFSSSNQPQHF. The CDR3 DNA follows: TGTGCCAGCAGTTTTTCCAGTAGCAATCAGCCCCAGCATTTT.

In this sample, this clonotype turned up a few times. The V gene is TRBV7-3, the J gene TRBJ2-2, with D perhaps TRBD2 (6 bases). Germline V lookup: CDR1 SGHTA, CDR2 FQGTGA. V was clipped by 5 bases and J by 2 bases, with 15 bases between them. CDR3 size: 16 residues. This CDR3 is CASSPPGVDNTGELFF. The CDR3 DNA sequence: TGTGCCAGCAGCCCCCCGGGGGTGGACAACACCGGGGAGCTGTTTTTT.

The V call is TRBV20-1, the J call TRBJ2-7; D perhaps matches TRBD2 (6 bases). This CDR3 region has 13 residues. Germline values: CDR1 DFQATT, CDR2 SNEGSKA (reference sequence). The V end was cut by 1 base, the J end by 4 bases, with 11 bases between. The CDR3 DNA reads TGCAGTGCTAGAGGGGACTCCCGATACGAGCAGTACTTC. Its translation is CSARGDSRYEQYF.

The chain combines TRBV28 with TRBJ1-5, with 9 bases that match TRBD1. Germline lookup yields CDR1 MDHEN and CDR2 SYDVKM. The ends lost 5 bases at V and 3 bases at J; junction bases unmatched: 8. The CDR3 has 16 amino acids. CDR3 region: CASSPRQGGHNQPQHF. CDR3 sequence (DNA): TGTGCCAGCAGTCCCCGACAGGGGGGACACAATCAGCCCCAGCATTTT. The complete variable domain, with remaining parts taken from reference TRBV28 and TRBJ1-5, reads DVKVTQSSRYLVKRTGEKVFLECVQDMDHENMFWYRQDPGLGLRLIYFSYDVKMKEKGDIPEGYSVSREKKERFSLILESASTNQTSMYLCASSPRQGGHNQPQHFGDGTRLSIL.

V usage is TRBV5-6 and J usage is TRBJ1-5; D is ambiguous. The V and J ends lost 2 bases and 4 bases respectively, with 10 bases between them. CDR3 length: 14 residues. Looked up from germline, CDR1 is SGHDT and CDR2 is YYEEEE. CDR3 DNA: TGTGCCAGCAGCTTAATGACGGGAAATCAGCCCCAGCATTTT. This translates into CASSLMTGNQPQHF.

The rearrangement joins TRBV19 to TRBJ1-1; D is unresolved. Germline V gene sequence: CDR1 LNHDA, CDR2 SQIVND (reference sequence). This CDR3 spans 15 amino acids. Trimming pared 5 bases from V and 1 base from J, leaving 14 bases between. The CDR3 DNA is TGTGCCAGTAGTCAGAAGACCTCACAGAACACTGAAGCTTTCTTT. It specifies CASSQKTSQNTEAFF. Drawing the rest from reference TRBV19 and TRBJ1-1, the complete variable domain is DGGITQSPKYLFRKEGQNVTLSCEQNLNHDAMYWYRQDPGQGLRLIYYSQIVNDFQKGDIAEGYSVSREKKESFPLTVTSAQKNPTAFYLCASSQKTSQNTEAFFGQGTRLTVV.

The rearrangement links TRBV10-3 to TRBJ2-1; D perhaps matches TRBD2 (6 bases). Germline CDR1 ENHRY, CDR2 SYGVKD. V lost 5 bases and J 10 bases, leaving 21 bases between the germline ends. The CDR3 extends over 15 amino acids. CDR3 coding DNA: TGTGCCATCAGTTCCGGGACTCCGAGGACAATCGAGCAGTTCTTC. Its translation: CAISSGTPRTIEQFF.

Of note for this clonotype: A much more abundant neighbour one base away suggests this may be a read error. CDR3 nucleotides: TGTGCCAGCAGACTCCAGGGGCTGACGGAGGAAATACTGTTTTTT. Its protein is CASRLQGLTEEILFF. The chain recombines TRBV2 with TRBJ1-4; D is perhaps TRBD1 (6 bases). Germline V gene data show CDR1 as SNHLY and CDR2 as FYNNEI. This CDR3 spans 15 amino acids. The full variable domain, with the rest looked up from reference TRBV2 and TRBJ1-4, is EPEVTQTPSHQVTQMGQEVILRCVPISNHLYFYWYRQILGQKVEFLVSFYNNEISEKSEIFDDQFSVERPDGSNFTLKIRSTKLEDSAMYFCASRLQGLTEEILFFGSGTQLSVL.

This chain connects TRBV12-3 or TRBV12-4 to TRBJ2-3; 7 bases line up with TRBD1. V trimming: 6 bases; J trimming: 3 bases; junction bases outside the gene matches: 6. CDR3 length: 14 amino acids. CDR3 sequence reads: CASRPRQGTDTQYF. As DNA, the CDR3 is TGTGCCAGCAGGCCGAGACAGGGAACAGATACGCAGTATTTT.

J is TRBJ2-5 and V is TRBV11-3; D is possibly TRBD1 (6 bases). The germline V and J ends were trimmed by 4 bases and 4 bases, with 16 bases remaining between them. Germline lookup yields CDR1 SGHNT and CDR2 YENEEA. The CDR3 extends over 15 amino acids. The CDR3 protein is CASSSNRVERETQYF. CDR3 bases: TGTGCCAGCAGCTCCAACAGGGTAGAACGAGAGACCCAGTACTTC.

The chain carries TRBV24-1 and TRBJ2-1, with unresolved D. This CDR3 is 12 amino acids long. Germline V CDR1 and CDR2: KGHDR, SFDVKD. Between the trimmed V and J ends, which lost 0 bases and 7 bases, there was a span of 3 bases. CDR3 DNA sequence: TGTGCCACCAGTGATTTGAGAAATGAGCAGTTCTTC. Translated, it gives CATSDLRNEQFF.

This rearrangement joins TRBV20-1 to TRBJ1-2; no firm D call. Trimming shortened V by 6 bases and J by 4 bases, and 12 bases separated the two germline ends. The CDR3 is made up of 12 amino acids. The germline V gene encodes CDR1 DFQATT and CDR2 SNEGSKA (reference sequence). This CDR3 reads CSAVVRGYGYTF. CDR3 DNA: TGCAGTGCGGTCGTCCGGGGCTATGGCTACACCTTC.